One sample yielded the 8 T cell receptor beta chains listed below, sequenced in a study of shared clonotypes between healthy human individuals. Clones were read by immunoSEQ multiplex PCR, and TCRdb kept only the in-frame ones, dropping some. This table holds about 480,000 clones, about 75% found once. Sequencing was performed on PBMCs. These receptors originate from a woman aged 40 to 55 in good health. Some clones in this sample may be carry-over from other donors' samples.

The chain recombines TRBV30 with TRBJ2-5; D is unclear. The germline gives CDR1 GTSNPN, CDR2 SVGIG (reference sequence). Trimming cost V 2 bases and J 5 bases, with 6 bases left between them. The CDR3 sequence is 11 residues long. This CDR3 reads CAWSLWETQYF. CDR3 sequence (DNA): TGTGCCTGGAGTTTGTGGGAGACCCAGTACTTC.

The chain carries TRBV15 and TRBJ1-1; D may be TRBD1 (5 bases). From germline, CDR1 is LNHNV and CDR2 YYDKDF (reference sequence). The V and J ends lost 9 bases and 1 base respectively, with 12 bases between them. The CDR3 consists of 13 residues. The CDR3: CATRRGGNTEAFF. CDR3 bases: TGTGCCACAAGGAGGGGAGGGAACACTGAAGCTTTCTTT.

The rearrangement links TRBV19 to TRBJ2-1; 10 positions match TRBD2. Unmatched junction bases numbered 7, after V lost 5 bases and J lost 9 bases. This CDR3 has 14 residues. Germline V CDR1 and CDR2: LNHDA, SQIVND (reference sequence). CDR3 loop: CASSVLAGGIEQFF. Here the CDR3 DNA reads TGTGCCAGTAGTGTCTTAGCGGGAGGTATTGAGCAGTTCTTC.

The gene calls are TRBV4-2 and TRBJ1-1, with TRBD1 matching 8 bases. V lost 1 base, J lost 1 base, and 2 bases stayed unmatched. This CDR3 is built from 15 residues. The V gene's germline CDR1 is LGHNA and CDR2 YNFKEQ. The CDR3 region is CASSQADRENTEAFF. The CDR3 nucleotides read TGTGCCAGCAGCCAAGCGGACAGGGAGAACACTGAAGCTTTCTTT.

The V call is TRBV18, the J call TRBJ2-3; D not certain. This CDR3 comprises 15 residues. V was cut by 8 bases and J by 2 bases, with 17 bases left in between. Germline V CDR1 and CDR2: KGHSH, LQKENI. The CDR3 sequence is CASHPGSRNTDTQYF. The CDR3 region has the DNA TGTGCCAGCCACCCAGGTAGCAGGAACACAGATACGCAGTATTTT.

This chain links TRBV4-1 with TRBJ1-2; perhaps TRBD1 as D (5 bases). The CDR3 totals 13 residues. Trimming left V 3 bases short and J 7 bases short, with 12 bases between. CDR1 and CDR2 from the germline V gene are MGHRA and YSYEKL. This chain's CDR3 is CASSHPRDFGYTF. DNA for the CDR3: TGCGCCAGCAGCCACCCACGGGACTTTGGCTACACCTTC.

The chain combines TRBV18 with TRBJ1-2, with a weak D call TRBD1 (5 bases). Per germline, CDR1 KGHSH and CDR2 LQKENI. CDR3 size: 12 residues. V was clipped by 5 bases and J by 8 bases, with 12 bases between them. CDR3 residues: CASSSNRRGYTF. CDR3 nucleotides: TGTGCCAGCTCATCTAACAGGCGCGGCTACACCTTC.

This clone was observed many times. V is TRBV7-8 and J is TRBJ2-7; 10 nucleotides agree with TRBD2. The germline gives CDR1 SGHVS, CDR2 FQNEAQ. The J segment lost 7 bases and the V segment lost 1 base, leaving 10 bases of the junction unmatched. The CDR3 is 16 amino acids. CDR3 sequence reads: CASSLGGSSGSLEQYF. In DNA form, the CDR3 reads TGTGCCAGCAGCTTAGGAGGGTCTAGCGGGAGTCTTGAGCAGTACTTC.